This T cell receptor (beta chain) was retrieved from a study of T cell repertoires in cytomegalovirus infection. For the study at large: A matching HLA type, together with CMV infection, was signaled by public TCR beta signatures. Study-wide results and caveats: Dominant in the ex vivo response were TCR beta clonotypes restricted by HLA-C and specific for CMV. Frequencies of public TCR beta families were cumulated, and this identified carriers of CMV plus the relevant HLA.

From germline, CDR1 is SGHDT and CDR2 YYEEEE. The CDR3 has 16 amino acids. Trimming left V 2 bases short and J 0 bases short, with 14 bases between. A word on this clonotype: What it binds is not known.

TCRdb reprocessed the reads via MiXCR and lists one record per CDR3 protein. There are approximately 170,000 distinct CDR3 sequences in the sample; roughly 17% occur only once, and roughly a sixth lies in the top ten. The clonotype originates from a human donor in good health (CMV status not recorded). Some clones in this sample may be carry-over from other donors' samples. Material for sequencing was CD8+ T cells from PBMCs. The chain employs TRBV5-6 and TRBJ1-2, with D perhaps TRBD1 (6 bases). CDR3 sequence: CASSFGQGLTNYGYTF. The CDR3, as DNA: TGTGCCAGCAGCTTTGGGCAGGGGCTTACTAACTATGGCTACACCTTC.